The 18 T cell receptor beta chains listed next were all sequenced from one sample in a study of T cell responses to AZD1222 COVID-19 vaccine. TCRdb's copy holds only in-frame clones and misses some; the assay was immunoSEQ multiplex PCR. The sample carries some 120,000 clones, approximately 90% recorded once. This sample comprised peripheral blood, obtained on day 0 of AZD1222 vaccination. The receptor set was obtained from an adult in good health.

This chain joins TRBV11-3 and TRBJ2-3; 8 nucleotides line up with TRBD1. Germline V gene lookup returns CDR1 SGHNT and CDR2 YENEEA. The CDR3 spans 15 residues. V gave up 1 base and J gave up 4 bases; unmatched junction bases: 4. Written as DNA, the CDR3 is TGTGCCAGCAGCTTAGGGACAGGGTTGGCAGATACGCAGTATTTT. Protein sequence: CASSLGTGLADTQYF.

The chain joins TRBV21-1 to TRBJ1-5. TRBV21-1 is a pseudogene locus. This CDR3 is 16 amino acids long. For the CDR3, the DNA is TGTGCCAGCAGCCTTGAGGGGGGGGAGGGCAATCAGCCCCAGCATTTT. Amino acids: CASSLEGGEGNQPQHF.

This clone occurred a few times. The chain employs TRBV4-3 and TRBJ2-7; maybe TRBD1 (6 bases). Germline CDR1 and CDR2: LGHNA and YSLEER. The length of the CDR3 is 18 residues. V gave up 0 bases and J gave up 5 bases, with 23 bases separating them. The DNA for the CDR3 is TGCGCCAGCAGCCAAGATACCCGTCCAGGGGCCTCTCAGGACGAGCAGTACTTC. Amino acids: CASSQDTRPGASQDEQYF.

The table lists this clone with a count of one. The gene calls are TRBV7-9 and TRBJ1-1; the D gene is possibly TRBD1 (5 bases). The ends were cut back, 6 bases at V and 5 bases at J, with 13 bases in the middle. CDR1 and CDR2 from the germline V gene are SEHNR and FQNEAQ (reference sequence). The CDR3 is 13 amino acids. CDR3 sequence reads: CASSSGRRTEAFF. CDR3 in DNA: TGTGCCAGCAGTTCGGGACGGAGGACTGAAGCTTTCTTT.

This rearrangement joins TRBV28 to TRBJ2-3; 7 nucleotides agree with TRBD2. The CDR3 runs to 18 residues. Germline V gene data show CDR1 as MDHEN and CDR2 as SYDVKM. V lost 3 bases, J lost 1 base, and 13 bases stayed unmatched. The CDR3 DNA reads as TGTGCCAGCAGTTTGTCCCCGCCGGGAGGCCTTGGCACAGATACGCAGTATTTT. This sequence encodes CASSLSPPGGLGTDTQYF. Drawing the rest from reference TRBV28 and TRBJ2-3, the complete variable domain is DVKVTQSSRYLVKRTGEKVFLECVQDMDHENMFWYRQDPGLGLRLIYFSYDVKMKEKGDIPEGYSVSREKKERFSLILESASTNQTSMYLCASSLSPPGGLGTDTQYFGPGTRLTVL.

The chain carries TRBV28 and TRBJ2-7; TRBD1 matches 10 bases. This CDR3 region has 14 residues. Unmatched junction bases numbered 4, after V lost 4 bases and J lost 4 bases. Germline V gene sequence: CDR1 MDHEN, CDR2 SYDVKM. CDR3 region: CASSWTGGRYEQYF. The CDR3 region has the DNA TGTGCCAGCAGTTGGACAGGGGGGAGATACGAGCAGTACTTC.

The rearrangement links TRBV4-1 to TRBJ2-7; TRBD2 might be the D (6 bases). Germline CDR1 reads MGHRA; CDR2 reads YSYEKL. The CDR3 sequence is 15 residues long. Trimming shortened V by 0 bases and J by 0 bases, and 9 bases separated the two germline ends. In nucleotides, the CDR3 is TGCGCCAGCAGCCAAGAAATAGCGGCCTCCTACGAGCAGTACTTC. It is translated as CASSQEIAASYEQYF.

This rearrangement joins TRBV15 to TRBJ2-7, with a weak D call TRBD2 (5 bases). The CDR3 runs 15 residues. CDR1 is LNHNV, CDR2 YYDKDF, per germline (reference sequence). V lost 0 bases and J lost 3, with 12 bases in between. This CDR3 reads CATSRDRFAGYEQYF. The CDR3 bases are TGTGCCACCAGCAGAGATCGGTTTGCGGGCTACGAGCAGTACTTC.

The rearrangement joins TRBV5-1 to TRBJ1-3; D is unclear. The CDR3 runs to 14 residues. Germline V CDR1 and CDR2: SGHRS, YFSETQ. Trimming removed 0 bases from V and 0 bases from J, with 4 bases in between. CDR3 DNA sequence: TGCGCCAGCAGCTTGGATAGCTCTGGAAACACCATATATTTT. Amino acid sequence: CASSLDSSGNTIYF.

This chain uses TRBV7-2 with TRBJ2-5; 7 nucleotides agree with TRBD2. Germline V gene lookup returns CDR1 SGHTA and CDR2 FQGNSA. The CDR3 extends over 14 amino acids. V shed 5 bases, J shed 5 bases, and the junction held 8 bases outside the gene matches. CDR3 nucleotides: TGTGCCAGCAGCCCCACGGCGGGAGTGGAGACCCAGTACTTC. Protein: CASSPTAGVETQYF.

This clone was seen a single time. The chain combines TRBV6-2 or TRBV6-3 with TRBJ2-1, with TRBD2 as a possible D gene (7 bases). Germline V gene lookup returns CDR1 MNHEY and CDR2 SVGEGT. CDR3 size: 17 residues. Trimming pared 4 bases from V and 7 bases from J, leaving 23 bases between. The CDR3 DNA reads as TGTGCCAGCAGTTTCCAAATCGGTTCGGGGGGCTGGAATGAGCAGTTCTTC. This encodes CASSFQIGSGGWNEQFF.

This clone appeared once. The chain employs TRBV7-8 and TRBJ2-1; 9 positions agree with TRBD2. Per germline, CDR1 SGHVS and CDR2 FQNEAQ. The V and J ends lost 5 bases and 6 bases, in that order; junction bases with no gene match: 11. The length of the CDR3 is 16 residues. The CDR3 DNA sequence: TGTGCCAGCAGCCCAGCGGGAGGATGGCAGGTCAATGAGCAGTTCTTC. Protein sequence: CASSPAGGWQVNEQFF.

The V gene is TRBV6-6, the J gene TRBJ2-7; weak D call: TRBD1 (6 bases). The germline V and J ends were trimmed by 6 bases and 0 bases, with 12 bases remaining between them. The CDR3 loop spans 14 amino acids. Germline values: CDR1 MNHNY, CDR2 SVGAGI (reference sequence). The DNA of the CDR3 is TGTGCCAGCAGGAACGTAGGGGGCTCCTACGAGCAGTACTTC. This sequence encodes CASRNVGGSYEQYF.

This clone appeared once. The V call is TRBV5-1, the J call TRBJ2-3, with a weak D call TRBD2 (5 bases). Germline-derived CDR1 and CDR2 are SGHRS and YFSETQ. CDR3 length: 16 residues. V was shortened by 4 bases and J by 0 bases, with 15 bases between the two germline ends. CDR3 amino acids: CASSAPLAGSTDTQYF. In DNA form, the CDR3 reads TGCGCCAGCAGCGCCCCTCTTGCGGGTAGCACAGATACGCAGTATTTT.

The chain employs TRBV7-8 and TRBJ2-5, with D maybe TRBD2 (6 bases). The V end was cut by 2 bases, the J end by 5 bases, with 15 bases between. The CDR3 extends over 15 amino acids. Germline V gene sequence: CDR1 SGHVS, CDR2 FQNEAQ. CDR3 DNA: TGTGCCAGCAGCTTATGGGCGGGCGGGGAGGAGACCCAGTACTTC. Translation: CASSLWAGGEETQYF.

The gene calls are TRBV29-1 and TRBJ1-1; D is unresolved. V gave up 8 bases and J gave up 8 bases, with 15 bases separating them. CDR3 length: 11 amino acids. Germline-derived CDR1 and CDR2 are SQVTM and ANQGSEA. The CDR3 loop is CSPLVDKEAFF. As DNA, the CDR3 is TGCAGCCCACTGGTAGATAAGGAAGCTTTCTTT.

This chain joins TRBV19 and TRBJ2-5, with TRBD2 matching over 8 bases. This CDR3 has 14 residues. With 1 base clipped from V and 4 bases from J, the junction kept 2 bases outside the gene matches. Germline V CDR1 and CDR2: LNHDA, SQIVND (reference sequence). In DNA, the CDR3 is TGTGCCAGTAGTATAGGGCTAGCGGGAGAGACCCAGTACTTC. This encodes CASSIGLAGETQYF.

The genes are TRBV24-1 and TRBJ2-1; 11 bases agree with TRBD2. This CDR3 comprises 16 residues. V gave up 1 base and J gave up 8 bases; unmatched junction bases: 6. Germline V gene lookup returns CDR1 KGHDR and CDR2 SFDVKD. The CDR3, as DNA: TGTGCCACCAGTGATTTCACTAGCGGGAGTATCCATGAGCAGTTCTTC. As protein: CATSDFTSGSIHEQFF.